What follows describes a single TCR beta chain. Its antigen is still unknown. Qualities for individual bases were not recorded, and no much larger clone is one base off. The data are from a study of blood T cells in healthy people across ages (dated by TCRdb to between 2015 and 2016). For context, the study as a whole: In model experiments, template switching captured about one uniquely barcoded TCR beta cDNA molecule for every two T cells. Donors of different ages were randomly distributed across sequencing lanes to avoid experimental bias. For two donors (one aged 18 to 29 and one aged 80 or older), the study analyzed two additional independent replicas of 1 million unique cDNA reads from the same blood draw. To track age-related changes in TCR beta repertoire diversity, the study relied on deep sequencing normalized with unique cDNA molecular identifiers. Four age groups were formed from the donors: young (average approximately 15 years), middle-aged (just under 40), aged (approximately 60) and long-lived (approximately 80). What the work shows at the level of the full study, not this receptor alone: Estimates of total diversity based on one million sequenced T cells were considered lower bounds and underestimates. The percentage of naive T cells measured by flow cytometry correlated strongly with observed TCR beta diversity. The long-lived group showed more naive CD4+ T cells, fewer expanded clones and increased TCR diversity than the aged group, suggesting age selection. Bulk unsorted PBMC profiling prevented conclusive comparison of naive and antigen-experienced compartments. Donor CMV infection status was unknown, potentially confounding age-related changes in expanded clonotypes. As age increased, observed TCR beta diversity per million T cells dropped in a roughly linear way, and a significant reduction was already evident by age 40.

The approximately 41 donors, aged about 6 to 95 years, were systemically healthy Caucasian individuals from Russia. Roughly 11 milliliters of peripheral blood were drawn from each donor into EDTA-treated Vacutainer tubes. Ficoll-Paque density-gradient centrifugation was used to isolate PBMCs, with at least 6.5 million obtained per sample. Total RNA, at least 6 micrograms per sample, was extracted from PBMCs with Trizol reagent. The percentages of naive CD45RAhigh/CD27high T cells were determined by flow cytometry on a PBMC aliquot from every donor. The CDR3 runs 13 residues from the cysteine to the phenylalanine. Of all the DNA, just the CDR3 is kept, 39 bases in frame from base 1. V was cut back by 8 bases and J by 0 bases, leaving a gap of 8 bases between them. CDR1 and CDR2 are read off the germline V gene (reference sequence) as LNHNV and YYDKDF. Library creation used 5' RACE. For sequencing, an Illumina HiSeq 2500 was employed. A second PCR of roughly 6 to 11 cycles was run with a J-beta primer mix and a sample-barcoded 5' primer. A unique molecular identifier was introduced onto each TCR beta cDNA molecule by a template-switch 5' adaptor carrying 12 random nucleotides. Each sample yielded at least 2.5 million CDR3-containing paired-end reads. All of the RNA was converted into first-strand cDNA using the Mint cDNA synthesis kit, with a TRBC-specific oligonucleotide serving as the primer. Following uracil-DNA glycosylase treatment, all cDNA underwent a first 18-cycle PCR with the universal primers M1SS and BC2_uni_R. On the study's bioinformatics: For normalization, 1 million high-quality reads, each with a distinct molecular identifier, were randomly selected from each sample. Reads sharing molecular identifiers were discarded rather than binned into consensus sequences. CDR3 identification, clonotype clustering and error correction used MiTCR with a Q25 quality threshold and the strictest error-elimination algorithm. A nonparametric unseen species model with Euler transformation was used to estimate lower-bound total TCR beta diversity. The public reads were quality trimmed at Q25 with fastp and then assembled into clones with MiXCR by TCRdb, keeping productive beta chains. Under each unique CDR3 protein, matching rows form one entry showing the most common genes and DNA. TCRdb's processing, not the authors', yielded these V and J calls. The sample yields approximately 1.5 million distinct CDR3 sequences; 34% were counted once. Jointly, the top ten make up around 11% of the sample.

The sequence came from a woman under 40 in good health. Sequenced: blood. The rearranged segments are TRBV15 and TRBJ2-1; the D gene assignment is ambiguous. The nucleotides read TGTGCCACCGCTTCAAGCTCCTACAATGAGCAGTTCTTC. Translation gives CATASSSYNEQFF.